This T cell receptor (beta chain) was profiled in a study of blood T cell repertoires in COVID-19. Study as a whole: PBMCs, B-cell-depleted T cells, or T cells were the source of the cDNA or gDNA that made up the material.

Per the germline V gene, CDR1 is LNHDA and CDR2 is SQIVND (reference sequence). V lost 5 bases to trimming and J lost 3 bases, with 10 bases between them. The CDR3 runs to 13 residues. The assay was immunoSEQ multiplex PCR, and TCRdb's table has in-frame clones only and misses some. The sample records approximately 250,000 clones, less than 95% being singletons. Material for sequencing was PBMCs or T cells enriched from blood (not recorded which). The chain couples TRBV19 to TRBJ1-2; D gene unclear. This receptor was taken from a man aged 35 to 55 who had been exposed to COVID-19. This chain's CDR3 is CASSYKSHYGYTF. In DNA form, the CDR3 reads TGTGCCAGTAGTTATAAGAGCCACTATGGCTACACCTTC.